This T cell receptor (beta chain) was profiled in a study of cytotoxic CD8 clonotypes in ibrutinib-treated CLL (dated by TCRdb to 2020 to 2023). Regarding the research as a whole: The cohort was composed of about 10 relapsed/refractory and approximately 14 treatment-naive patients; IGHV unmutated status was identified in roughly 18 patients. Partial responses were observed in around 25 patients and complete responses in 2; after a median follow-up of about 69 months, remission was maintained in 15 or so patients and progression was observed in some twelve. The response samples were drawn at a median of 12 months into treatment, with a range of roughly 6 to 40 months. On average, each sample had 255,043 productive templates and 96,000 or so productive rearrangements. Longitudinal samples were available for about 30% of the 86 trial participants. Cryopreserved peripheral blood mononuclear cells were obtained before treatment, at response, and at either sustained remission or disease progression. All remission and progressive disease samples were collected while patients were still receiving ibrutinib. What the work shows at the level of the full study, not this receptor alone: Sustained-remission and progressing patients did not have matched sampling times, and lymph node repertoires were not examined. Clonality increased at ibrutinib response, stayed stable in sustained remission, and fell back toward baseline at progression. Baseline clonality was found to be higher than that of age-matched healthy donors and was strongly correlated with circulating CD8+ T-cell counts. Public clonotypes were found to be uncommon and were observed to contract or remain stable during treatment; the increase in clonality was shown to reflect expansion of private clonotypes at ibrutinib response.

A remark on this clone: Its recognized antigen is unknown. The input lacks base qualities; no much larger clone sits a single base away.

Each clonotype received, on average, approximately 9.9x coverage in deep resolution sequencing performed on a MiSeq, where the target depth lay between 1 in 1 million and 1 in 200,000 T cells. The immunoSEQ hsTCRB Kit was used to generate the TCR beta libraries. Regarding the original processing steps: The data were analyzed with ImmunoSEQ Analyzer and ImmunoSEQ Data Assistant, and V, D and J gene assignments followed IMGT definitions. Clonality was computed as one minus normalized Shannon entropy of productive rearrangement frequencies, ranging from 0 to 1. Only overrepresented clonotypes making up at least 0.05% of the repertoire of each patient were included in the public clonotype analysis. Approximately 14 age-matched healthy donor repertoires from immuneACCESS were used as controls for clonality. TCRdb carries this immuneACCESS record with in-frame sequences only. Its versions omit some clonotypes, under half of them owing to an unresolved V gene in the studies checked, with the rest unexplained. V and J calls and clone size are as listed in that table; D and trimming were resolved from the DNA. The sample table holds 45,000 or so clones, of which about 72% were seen once. The ten largest clones add up to approximately 13% of the sample.

The time point label here, explained by the study, means: 12 months on ibrutinib. For TCR beta library preparation, about 2.1 micrograms of genomic DNA were extracted from the cryopreserved PBMCs. Longitudinal blood samples from CLL patients on ibrutinib monotherapy underwent high-throughput TCR beta sequencing. The patients took part in an open-label, single-center phase 2 trial of ibrutinib monotherapy. Measured from the cysteine to the phenylalanine, the CDR3 is 13 residues long. The sequence is cut down to CDR3 DNA, 39 bases in frame from base 1. Sequences SQVTM (CDR1) and ANQGSEA (CDR2) are obtained from the germline V gene. V is trimmed back by 7 bases and J by 1 base, and the junction contains 6 bases that no gene match accounts for.

The chain employs TRBV29-1 and TRBJ1-2; the junction holds 7 bases that match TRBD1. The source of this sequence is a human donor with chronic lymphocytic leukemia. This specimen was PBMCs, taken after 12 months of ibrutinib treatment. The CDR3 protein is CSADRSINYGYTF. The DNA is TGCAGCGCGGACAGGTCGATTAACTATGGCTACACCTTC.